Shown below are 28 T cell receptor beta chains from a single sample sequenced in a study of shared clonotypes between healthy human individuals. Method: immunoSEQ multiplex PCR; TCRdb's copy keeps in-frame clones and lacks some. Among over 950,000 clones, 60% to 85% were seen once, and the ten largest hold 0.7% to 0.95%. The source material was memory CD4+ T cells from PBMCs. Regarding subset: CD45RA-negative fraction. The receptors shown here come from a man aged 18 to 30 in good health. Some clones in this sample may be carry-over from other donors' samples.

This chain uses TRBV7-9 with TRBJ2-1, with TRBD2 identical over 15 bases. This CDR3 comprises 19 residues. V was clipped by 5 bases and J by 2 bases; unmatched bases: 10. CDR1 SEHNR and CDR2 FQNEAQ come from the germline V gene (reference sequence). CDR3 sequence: CASSPRTSGRAGTYNEQFF. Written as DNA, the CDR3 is TGTGCCAGCAGCCCACGGACTAGCGGGAGGGCCGGGACCTACAATGAGCAGTTCTTC. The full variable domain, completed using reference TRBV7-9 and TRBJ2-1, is DTGVSQNPRHKITKRGQNVTFRCDPISEHNRLYWYRQTLGQGPEFLTYFQNEAQLEKSRLLSDRFSAERPKGSFSTLEIQRTEQGDSAMYLCASSPRTSGRAGTYNEQFFGPGTRLTVL.

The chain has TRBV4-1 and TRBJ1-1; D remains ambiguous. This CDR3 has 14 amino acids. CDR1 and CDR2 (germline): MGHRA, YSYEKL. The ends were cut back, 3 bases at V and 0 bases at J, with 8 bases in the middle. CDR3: CASSQNTVNTEAFF. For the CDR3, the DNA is TGCGCCAGCAGCCAGAATACAGTGAACACTGAAGCTTTCTTT.

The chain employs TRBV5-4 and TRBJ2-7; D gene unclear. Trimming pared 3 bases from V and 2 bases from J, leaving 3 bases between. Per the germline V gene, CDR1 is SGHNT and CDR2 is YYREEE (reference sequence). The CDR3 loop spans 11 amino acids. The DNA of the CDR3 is TGTGCCAGCAGCTCCCCCTACGAGCAGTACTTC. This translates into CASSSPYEQYF. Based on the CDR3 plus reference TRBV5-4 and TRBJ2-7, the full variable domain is ETGVTQSPTHLIKTRGQQVTLRCSSQSGHNTVSWYQQALGQGPQFIFQYYREEENGRGNFPPRFSGLQFPNYSSELNVNALELDDSALYLCASSSPYEQYFGPGTRLTVT.

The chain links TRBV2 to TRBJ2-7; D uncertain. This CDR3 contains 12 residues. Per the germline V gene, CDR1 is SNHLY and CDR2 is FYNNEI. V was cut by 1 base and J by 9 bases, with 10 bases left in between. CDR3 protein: CASSEGATSQYF. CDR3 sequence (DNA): TGTGCCAGCAGTGAAGGGGCTACGTCGCAGTACTTC.

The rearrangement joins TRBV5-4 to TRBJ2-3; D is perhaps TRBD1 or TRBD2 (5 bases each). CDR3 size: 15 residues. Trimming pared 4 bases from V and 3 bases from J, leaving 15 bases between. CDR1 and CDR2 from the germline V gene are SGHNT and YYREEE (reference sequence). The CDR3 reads CASSEGPSSTDTQYF. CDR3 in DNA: TGTGCCAGCAGCGAGGGGCCCAGCTCGACAGATACGCAGTATTTT.

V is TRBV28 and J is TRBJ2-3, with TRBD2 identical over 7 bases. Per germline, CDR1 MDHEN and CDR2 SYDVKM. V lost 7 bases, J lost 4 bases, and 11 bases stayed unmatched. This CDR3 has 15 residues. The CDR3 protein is CASITGGSAADTQYF. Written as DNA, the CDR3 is TGTGCCAGCATCACCGGCGGGAGCGCTGCAGATACGCAGTATTTT.

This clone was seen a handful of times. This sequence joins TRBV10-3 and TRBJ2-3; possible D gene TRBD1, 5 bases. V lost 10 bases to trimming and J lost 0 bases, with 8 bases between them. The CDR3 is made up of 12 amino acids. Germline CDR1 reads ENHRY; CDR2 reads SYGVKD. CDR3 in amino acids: CASQGSTDTQYF. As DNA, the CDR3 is TGTGCCAGCCAGGGTAGCACAGATACGCAGTATTTT.

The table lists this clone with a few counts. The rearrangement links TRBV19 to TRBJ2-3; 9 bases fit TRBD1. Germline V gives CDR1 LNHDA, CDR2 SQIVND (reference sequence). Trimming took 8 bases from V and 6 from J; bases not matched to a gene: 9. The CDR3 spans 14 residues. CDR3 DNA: TGTGCCAGTCGATCACAGGGGGCAGGGGATACGCAGTATTTT. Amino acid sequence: CASRSQGAGDTQYF.

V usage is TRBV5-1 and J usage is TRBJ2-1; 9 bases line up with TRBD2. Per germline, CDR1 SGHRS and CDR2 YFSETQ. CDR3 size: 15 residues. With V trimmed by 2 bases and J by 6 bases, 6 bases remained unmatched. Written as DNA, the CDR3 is TGCGCCAGCAGCTTAATACTAGCGGGTGGCAATGAGCAGTTCTTC. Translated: CASSLILAGGNEQFF.

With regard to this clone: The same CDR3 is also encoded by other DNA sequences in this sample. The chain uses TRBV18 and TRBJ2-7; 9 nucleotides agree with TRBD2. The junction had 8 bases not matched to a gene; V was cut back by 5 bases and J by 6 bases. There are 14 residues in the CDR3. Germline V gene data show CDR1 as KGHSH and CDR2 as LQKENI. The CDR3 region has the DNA TGTGCCAGCTCATCGGGCGGGAGGGCCGGCGAGCAGTACTTC. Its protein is CASSSGGRAGEQYF.

The CDR3 loop reads CASSLLRAGPGYTF. CDR3 bases: TGTGCCAGTAGTCTCCTTAGAGCCGGGCCAGGCTACACCTTC. The V call is TRBV19, the J call TRBJ1-2, with D unresolved. The V and J ends lost 5 bases and 8 bases respectively, with 18 bases between them. Germline CDR1 is LNHDA and CDR2 is SQIVND (reference sequence). This CDR3 contains 14 residues.

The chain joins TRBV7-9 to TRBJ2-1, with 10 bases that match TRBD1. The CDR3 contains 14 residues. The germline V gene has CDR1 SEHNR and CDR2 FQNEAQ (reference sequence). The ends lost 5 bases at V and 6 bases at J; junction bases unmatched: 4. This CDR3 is CASSRTGGANEQFF. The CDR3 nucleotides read TGTGCCAGCAGCCGGACAGGGGGGGCCAATGAGCAGTTCTTC.

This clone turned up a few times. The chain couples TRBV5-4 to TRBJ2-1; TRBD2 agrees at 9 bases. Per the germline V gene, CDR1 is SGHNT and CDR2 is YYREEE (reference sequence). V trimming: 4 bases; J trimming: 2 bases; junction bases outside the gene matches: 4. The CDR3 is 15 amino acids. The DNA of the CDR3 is TGTGCCAGCAGCGATCTAGCGGGAACCTACAATGAGCAGTTCTTC. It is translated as CASSDLAGTYNEQFF.

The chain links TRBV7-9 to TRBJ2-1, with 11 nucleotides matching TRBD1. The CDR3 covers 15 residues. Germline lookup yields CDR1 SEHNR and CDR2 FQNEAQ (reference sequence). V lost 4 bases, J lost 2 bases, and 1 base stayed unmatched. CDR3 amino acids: CASSWGQGAYNEQFF. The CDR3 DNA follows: TGTGCCAGCAGCTGGGGACAGGGGGCCTACAATGAGCAGTTCTTC.

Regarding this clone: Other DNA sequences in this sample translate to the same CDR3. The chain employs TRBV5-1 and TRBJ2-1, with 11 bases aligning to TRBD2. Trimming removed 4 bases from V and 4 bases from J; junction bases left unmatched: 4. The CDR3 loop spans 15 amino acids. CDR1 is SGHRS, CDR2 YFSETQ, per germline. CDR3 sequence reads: CASSVGTSGYNEQFF. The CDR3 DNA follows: TGCGCCAGCAGCGTGGGGACTAGCGGATACAATGAGCAGTTCTTC. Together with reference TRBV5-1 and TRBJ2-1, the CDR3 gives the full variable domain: KAGVTQTPRYLIKTRGQQVTLSCSPISGHRSVSWYQQTPGQGLQFLFEYFSETQRNKGNFPGRFSGRQFSNSRSEMNVSTLELGDSALYLCASSVGTSGYNEQFFGPGTRLTVL.

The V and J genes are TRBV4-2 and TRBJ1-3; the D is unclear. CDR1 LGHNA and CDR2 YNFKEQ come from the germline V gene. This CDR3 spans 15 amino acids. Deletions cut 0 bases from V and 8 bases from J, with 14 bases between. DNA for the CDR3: TGTGCCAGCAGCCAAGATTCCCGAGCCGTGGACACCATATATTTT. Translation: CASSQDSRAVDTIYF.

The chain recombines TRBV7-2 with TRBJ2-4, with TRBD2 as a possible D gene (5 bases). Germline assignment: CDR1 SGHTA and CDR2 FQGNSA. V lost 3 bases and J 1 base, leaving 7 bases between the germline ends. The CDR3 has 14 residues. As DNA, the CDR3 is TGTGCCAGCAGCTTCGGCGGGGCCAAAAACATTCAGTACTTC. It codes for CASSFGGAKNIQYF.

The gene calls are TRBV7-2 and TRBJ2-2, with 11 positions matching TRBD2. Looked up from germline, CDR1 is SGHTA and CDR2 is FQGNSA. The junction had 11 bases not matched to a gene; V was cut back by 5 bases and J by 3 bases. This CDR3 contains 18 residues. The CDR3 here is CASSPRITSGRYTGELFF. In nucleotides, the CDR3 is TGTGCCAGCAGCCCCCGAATCACTAGCGGGAGATACACCGGGGAGCTGTTTTTT.

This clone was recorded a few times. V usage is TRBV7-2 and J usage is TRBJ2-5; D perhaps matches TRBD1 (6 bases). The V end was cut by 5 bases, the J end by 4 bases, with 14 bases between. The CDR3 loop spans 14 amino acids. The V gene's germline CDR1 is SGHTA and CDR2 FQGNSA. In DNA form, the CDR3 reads TGTGCCAGCAGCCAAGACTGGGGGCTAGAGACCCAGTACTTC. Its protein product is CASSQDWGLETQYF.

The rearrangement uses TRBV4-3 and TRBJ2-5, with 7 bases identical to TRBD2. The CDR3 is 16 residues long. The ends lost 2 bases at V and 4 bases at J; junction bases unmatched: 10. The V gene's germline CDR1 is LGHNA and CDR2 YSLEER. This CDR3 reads CASSQLVGGTGETQYF. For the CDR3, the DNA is TGCGCCAGCAGCCAATTGGTGGGAGGGACTGGAGAGACCCAGTACTTC.

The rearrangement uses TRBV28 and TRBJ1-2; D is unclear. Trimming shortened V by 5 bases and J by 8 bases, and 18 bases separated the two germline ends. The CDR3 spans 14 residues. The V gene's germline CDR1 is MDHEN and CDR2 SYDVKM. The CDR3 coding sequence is TGTGCCAGCAGTCCCGTTCTCCGGGTTTACGGCTACACCTTC. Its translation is CASSPVLRVYGYTF.

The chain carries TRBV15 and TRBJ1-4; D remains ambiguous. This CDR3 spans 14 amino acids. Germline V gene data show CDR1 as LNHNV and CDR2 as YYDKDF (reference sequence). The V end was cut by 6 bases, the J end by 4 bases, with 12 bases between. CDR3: CATRNGRLNEKLFF. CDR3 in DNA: TGTGCCACCAGAAATGGGCGGCTTAATGAAAAACTGTTTTTT.

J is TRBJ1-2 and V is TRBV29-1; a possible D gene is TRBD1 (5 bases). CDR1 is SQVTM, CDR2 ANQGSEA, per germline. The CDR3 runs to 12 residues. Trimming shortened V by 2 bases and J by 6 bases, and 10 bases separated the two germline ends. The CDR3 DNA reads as TGCAGCGTTGAATTACGAGGGGATGGCTACACCTTC. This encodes CSVELRGDGYTF.

CDR3 nucleotides: TGTGCCAGCTCACCCCGACAGGGAAGGGAATACAATGAGCAGTTCTTC. The encoded protein is CASSPRQGREYNEQFF. The chain couples TRBV18 to TRBJ2-1, with TRBD1 matching over 7 bases. This CDR3 region has 16 residues. Germline V gives CDR1 KGHSH, CDR2 LQKENI. The V segment lost 3 bases and the J segment 4 bases; nucleotides outside the gene matches: 9.

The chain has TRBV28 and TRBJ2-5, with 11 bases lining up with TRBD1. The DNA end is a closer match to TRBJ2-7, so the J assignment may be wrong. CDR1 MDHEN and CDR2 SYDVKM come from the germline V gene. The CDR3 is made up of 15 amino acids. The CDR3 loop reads CASSFPDRGRIEQYF. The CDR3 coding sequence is TGTGCCAGCAGTTTCCCGGACAGGGGGCGGATCGAGCAGTACTTC.

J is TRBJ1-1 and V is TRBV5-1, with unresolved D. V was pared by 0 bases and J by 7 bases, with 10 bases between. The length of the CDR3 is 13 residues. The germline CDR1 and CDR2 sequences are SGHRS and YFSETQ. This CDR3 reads CASSLGGNGEAFF. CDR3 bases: TGCGCCAGCAGCTTGGGAGGGAACGGTGAAGCTTTCTTT.

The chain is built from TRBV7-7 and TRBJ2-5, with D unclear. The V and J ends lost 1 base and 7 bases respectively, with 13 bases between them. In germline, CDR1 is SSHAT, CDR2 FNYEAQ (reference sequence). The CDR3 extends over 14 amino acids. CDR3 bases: TGTGCCAGCAGCTTAGAGGGCAGGTGGGGGACCCAGTACTTC. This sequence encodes CASSLEGRWGTQYF.

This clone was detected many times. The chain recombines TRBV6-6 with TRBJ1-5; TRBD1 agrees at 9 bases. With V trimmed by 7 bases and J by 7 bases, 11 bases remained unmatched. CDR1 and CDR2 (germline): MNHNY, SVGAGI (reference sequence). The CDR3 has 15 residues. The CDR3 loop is CASNPPDRGVQPQHF. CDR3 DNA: TGTGCCAGCAATCCACCCGACAGGGGGGTGCAGCCCCAGCATTTT.